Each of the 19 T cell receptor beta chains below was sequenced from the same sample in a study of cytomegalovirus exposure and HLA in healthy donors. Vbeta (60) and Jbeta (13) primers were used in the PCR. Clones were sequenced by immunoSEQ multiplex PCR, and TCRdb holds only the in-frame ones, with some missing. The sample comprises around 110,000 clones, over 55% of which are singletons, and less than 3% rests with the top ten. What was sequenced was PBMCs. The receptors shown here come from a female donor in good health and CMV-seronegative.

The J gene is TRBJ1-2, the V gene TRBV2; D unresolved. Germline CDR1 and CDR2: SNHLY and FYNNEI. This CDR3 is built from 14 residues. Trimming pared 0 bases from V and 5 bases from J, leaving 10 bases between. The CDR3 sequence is CASSEARGGYGYTF. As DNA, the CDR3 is TGTGCCAGCAGTGAAGCCAGAGGCGGATATGGCTACACCTTC.

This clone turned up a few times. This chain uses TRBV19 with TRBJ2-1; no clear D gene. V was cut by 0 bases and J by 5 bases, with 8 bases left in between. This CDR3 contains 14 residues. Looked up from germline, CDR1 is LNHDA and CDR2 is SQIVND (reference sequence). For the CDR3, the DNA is TGTGCCAGTAGTATAGAGGCAGGCAACAATGAGCAGTTCTTC. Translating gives CASSIEAGNNEQFF.

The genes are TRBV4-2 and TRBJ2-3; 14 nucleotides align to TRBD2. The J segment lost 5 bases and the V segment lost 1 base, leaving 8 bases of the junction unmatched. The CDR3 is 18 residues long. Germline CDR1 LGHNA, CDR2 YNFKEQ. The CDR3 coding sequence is TGTGCCAGCAGCCAAGGGGTGACTAGCGGGAGGGCGCAAGATACGCAGTATTTT. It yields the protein CASSQGVTSGRAQDTQYF.

CDR3: CASSIVRTGNQPQHF. The CDR3 bases are TGTGCCAGTAGTATAGTTAGGACAGGCAATCAGCCCCAGCATTTT. The genes are TRBV19 and TRBJ1-5; D is perhaps TRBD1 (6 bases). V lost 1 base and J lost 2, with 9 bases in between. Germline V CDR1 and CDR2: LNHDA, SQIVND (reference sequence). This CDR3 has 15 amino acids.

This chain's CDR3 is CASRIGGSSYNEQFF. For the CDR3, the DNA is TGTGCCAGCAGAATAGGAGGGAGCTCCTACAATGAGCAGTTCTTC. The V and J genes are TRBV27 and TRBJ2-1; possible D gene TRBD2, 6 bases. The CDR3 is 15 amino acids. V shed 6 bases and J shed 0 bases, with 12 bases lying between them. The germline V gene encodes CDR1 MNHEY and CDR2 SMNVEV (reference sequence).

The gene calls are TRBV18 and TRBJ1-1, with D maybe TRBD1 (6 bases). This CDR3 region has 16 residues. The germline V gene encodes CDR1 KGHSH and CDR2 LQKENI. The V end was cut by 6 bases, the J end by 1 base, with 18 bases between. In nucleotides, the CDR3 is TGTGCCAGCTCCAGGATGGGGAGGGGGGAGAACACTGAAGCTTTCTTT. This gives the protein CASSRMGRGENTEAFF.

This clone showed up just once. CDR3 sequence reads: CASSLKDTNTGELFF. The CDR3 DNA reads TGTGCCAGCAGTTTAAAGGACACGAACACCGGGGAGCTGTTTTTT. The J gene is TRBJ2-2, the V gene TRBV27; possibly TRBD1 for D (5 bases). This CDR3 spans 15 amino acids. V lost 2 bases and J lost 0, with 7 bases in between. Per the germline V gene, CDR1 is MNHEY and CDR2 is SMNVEV (reference sequence).

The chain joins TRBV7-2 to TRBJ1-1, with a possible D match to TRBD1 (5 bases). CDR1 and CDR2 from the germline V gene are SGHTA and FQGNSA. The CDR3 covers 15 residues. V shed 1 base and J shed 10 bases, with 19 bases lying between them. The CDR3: CASSLDSGGSMGAFF. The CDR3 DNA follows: TGTGCCAGCAGCTTAGATTCGGGGGGGTCTATGGGAGCTTTCTTT. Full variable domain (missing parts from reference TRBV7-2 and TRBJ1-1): GAGVSQSPSNKVTEKGKDVELRCDPISGHTALYWYRQSLGQGLEFLIYFQGNSAPDKSGLPSDRFSAERTGGSVSTLTIQRTQQEDSAVYLCASSLDSGGSMGAFFGQGTRLTVV.

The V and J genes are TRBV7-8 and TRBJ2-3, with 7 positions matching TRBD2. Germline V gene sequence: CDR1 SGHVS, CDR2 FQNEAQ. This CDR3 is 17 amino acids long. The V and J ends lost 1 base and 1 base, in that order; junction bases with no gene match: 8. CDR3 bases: TGTGCCAGCAGCTTAGTCGAGATGGGGGGGGGCACAGATACGCAGTATTTT. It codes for CASSLVEMGGGTDTQYF.

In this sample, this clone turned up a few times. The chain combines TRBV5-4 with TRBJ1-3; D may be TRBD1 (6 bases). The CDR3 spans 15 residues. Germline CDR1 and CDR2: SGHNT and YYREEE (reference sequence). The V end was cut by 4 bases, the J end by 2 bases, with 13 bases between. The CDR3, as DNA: TGTGCCAGCAGCCCACAGGGTCGGGCTGGAAACACCATATATTTT. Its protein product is CASSPQGRAGNTIYF.

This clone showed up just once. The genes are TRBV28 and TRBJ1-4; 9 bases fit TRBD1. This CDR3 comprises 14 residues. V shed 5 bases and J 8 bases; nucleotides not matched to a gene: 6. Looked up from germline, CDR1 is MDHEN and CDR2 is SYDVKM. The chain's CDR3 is CASSLQGAEEKLFF. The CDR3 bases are TGTGCCAGCAGTCTACAGGGGGCGGAGGAAAAACTGTTTTTT.

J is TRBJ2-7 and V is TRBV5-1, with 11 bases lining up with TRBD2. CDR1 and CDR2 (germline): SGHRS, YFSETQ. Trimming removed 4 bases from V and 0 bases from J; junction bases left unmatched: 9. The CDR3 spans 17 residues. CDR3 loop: CASSLYGGTSGSYEQYF. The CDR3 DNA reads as TGCGCCAGCAGCCTATATGGGGGGACTAGCGGCTCCTACGAGCAGTACTTC.

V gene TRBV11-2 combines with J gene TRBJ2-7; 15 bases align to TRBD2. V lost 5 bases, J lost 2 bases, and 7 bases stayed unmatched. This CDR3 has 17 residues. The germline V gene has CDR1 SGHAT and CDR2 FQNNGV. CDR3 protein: CASSAGLAGGWAYEQYF. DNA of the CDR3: TGTGCCAGCAGCGCCGGACTAGCGGGAGGGTGGGCCTACGAGCAGTACTTC.

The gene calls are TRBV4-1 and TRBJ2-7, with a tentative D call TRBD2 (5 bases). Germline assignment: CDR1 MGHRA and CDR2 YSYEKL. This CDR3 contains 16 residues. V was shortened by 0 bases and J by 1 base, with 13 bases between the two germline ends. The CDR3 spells CASSQDGPGSSYEQYF. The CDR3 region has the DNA TGCGCCAGCAGCCAAGATGGTCCGGGGAGTTCCTACGAGCAGTACTTC.

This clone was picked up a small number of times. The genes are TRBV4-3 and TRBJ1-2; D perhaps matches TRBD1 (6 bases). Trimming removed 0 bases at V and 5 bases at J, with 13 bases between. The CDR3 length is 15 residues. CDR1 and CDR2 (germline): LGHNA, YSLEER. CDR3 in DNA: TGCGCCAGCAGCCAAGAAGGGGGGGGAGGTTATGGCTACACCTTC. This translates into CASSQEGGGGYGYTF.

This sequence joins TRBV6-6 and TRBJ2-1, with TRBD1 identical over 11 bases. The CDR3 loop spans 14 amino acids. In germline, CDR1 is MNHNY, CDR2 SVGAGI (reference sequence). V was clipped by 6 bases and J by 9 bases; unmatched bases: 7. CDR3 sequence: CASRIGQGAGEQFF. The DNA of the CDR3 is TGTGCCAGCAGAATCGGACAGGGGGCAGGTGAGCAGTTCTTC.

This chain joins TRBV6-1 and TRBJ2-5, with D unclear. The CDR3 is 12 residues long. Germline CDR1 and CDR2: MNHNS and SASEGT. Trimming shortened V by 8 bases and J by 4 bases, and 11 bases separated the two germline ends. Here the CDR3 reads CASRSAGETQYF. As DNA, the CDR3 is TGTGCCAGCCGTTCAGCAGGAGAGACCCAGTACTTC.

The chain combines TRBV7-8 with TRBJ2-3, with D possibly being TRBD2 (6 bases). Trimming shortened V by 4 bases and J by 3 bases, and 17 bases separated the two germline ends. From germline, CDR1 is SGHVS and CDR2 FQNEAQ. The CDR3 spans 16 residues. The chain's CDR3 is CASSSTRLRATDTQYF. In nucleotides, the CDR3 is TGTGCCAGCAGCTCGACTAGGCTCAGGGCGACAGATACGCAGTATTTT.

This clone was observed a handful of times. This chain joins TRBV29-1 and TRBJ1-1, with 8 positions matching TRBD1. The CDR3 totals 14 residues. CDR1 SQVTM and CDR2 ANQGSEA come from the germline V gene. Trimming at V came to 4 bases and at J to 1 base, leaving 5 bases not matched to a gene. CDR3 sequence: CSVATGESNTEAFF. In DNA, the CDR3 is TGCAGCGTTGCGACAGGGGAGTCGAACACTGAAGCTTTCTTT. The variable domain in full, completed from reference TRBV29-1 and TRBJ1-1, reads SAVISQKPSRDICQRGTSLTIQCQVDSQVTMMFWYRQQPGQSLTLIATANQGSEATYESGFVIDKFPISRPNLTFSTLTVSNMSPEDSSIYLCSVATGESNTEAFFGQGTRLTVV.